The rows below give T cell receptor beta chains drawn from one sample of a study of vaccination and CD4 T cells after COVID-19. TCRdb recomputed calls from the PCR reads with MiXCR, one row per CDR3 protein. The top ten hold roughly 15% of the sample, which has around 16,000 distinct CDR3 sequences, approximately 56% seen once. These TCRs are of unknown antigen specificity. Here the sequenced sample was CD4+ T cells from blood, cultured in vitro, taken about 7 months after SARS-CoV-2 vaccination. These receptors originate from a human donor who had recovered from COVID-19. The CDR3 runs from the conserved cysteine through the conserved F or W. The D gene is left open where the match is weak.

TRBV7-8	14	TRBJ1-5	TRBD1	CASSLGTGNQPQHF
TRBV7-3	14	TRBJ2-1	TRBD1	CASSQQTGANEQFF
TRBV20-1	14	TRBJ1-1	TRBD1	CSARPGGTNTEAFF
TRBV10-1	13	TRBJ1-1	.	CASKGRSGTEAFF
TRBV20-1	13	TRBJ2-2	.	CSARDRGIGELFF
TRBV20-1	14	TRBJ1-2	.	CSAITTDRNYGYTF
TRBV20-1	12	TRBJ1-2	.	CSATVDSYGYTF
TRBV7-2	13	TRBJ1-1	.	CAGSADPNTEAFF
TRBV6-1	18	TRBJ1-5	TRBD1	CASSESWWTGGGNQPQHF
TRBV6-2/TRBV6-3	12	TRBJ1-2	.	CASREGNYGYTF
TRBV20-1	13	TRBJ2-1	TRBD2	CSAPGTNNNEQFF
TRBV5-6	11	TRBJ1-2	.	CASKEASGYTF
TRBV7-9	12	TRBJ1-1	.	CASTRTDFEAFF
TRBV10-1	13	TRBJ1-5	.	CASSIASNQPQHF
TRBV19	13	TRBJ1-2	TRBD1	CASTDRPFYGYTF
TRBV15	16	TRBJ2-5	TRBD2	CATSMGLAGGQETQYF
TRBV7-8	14	TRBJ1-6	.	CASSLQGRGSPLHF
TRBV7-2	14	TRBJ2-5	.	CASSLERTEETQYF
TRBV19	15	TRBJ2-1	.	CASSIDRDSYNEQFF
TRBV12-3/TRBV12-4	15	TRBJ2-3	TRBD2	CASNPTGGSGGTQYF
TRBV4-1	15	TRBJ1-1	.	CASSQGPLLNTEAFF
TRBV7-2	14	TRBJ2-7	TRBD2	CASSLAAGEGEQYF
TRBV20-1	15	TRBJ2-3	TRBD2	CSARNLAGSTDTQYF
TRBV7-3	16	TRBJ2-7	TRBD2	CASSFRAGLDPNEQYF
TRBV11-3	16	TRBJ2-7	TRBD2	CASSLDRAGVSYEQYF
TRBV10-3	10	TRBJ1-2	.	CATGRGGYTF
TRBV5-1	13	TRBJ2-7	.	CASSFDRFGEQYF
TRBV6-1	15	TRBJ2-7	.	CASSTAEVPLYEQYF
TRBV20-1	12	TRBJ1-4	TRBD1	CSARGGGEKLFF
TRBV6-6	13	TRBJ2-7	.	CASRDPPTYEQYF
TRBV7-6	14	TRBJ1-4	TRBD1	CASSLDRGVGKLFF
TRBV24-1	16	TRBJ1-5	.	CATSDLVRALHQPQHF
TRBV7-9	14	TRBJ2-3	TRBD2	CASSLRGEEDTQYF
TRBV7-2	14	TRBJ2-7	TRBD1	CASSTQTGYYEQYF
TRBV2	14	TRBJ2-5	.	CASSSSRGAGTQYF
TRBV7-2	12	TRBJ1-2	.	CASSGLEIGYTF
TRBV6-5	15	TRBJ2-1	.	CASSLVQGSGNEQFF
TRBV20-1	17	TRBJ2-7	.	CSARDGRGRPLRDEQYF
TRBV6-2/TRBV6-3	12	TRBJ1-2	.	CASSTGVYGYTF
TRBV18	15	TRBJ2-3	.	CASSPAGLGTDTQYF
TRBV29-1	12	TRBJ1-2	TRBD1	CSAGQGGYGYTF
TRBV27	17	TRBJ1-5	TRBD1	CASSLYWGDSSNQPQHF
TRBV21-1	17	TRBJ2-7	.	CASSRGSPTGRSYKQYF
TRBV15	13	TRBJ2-1	.	CATSFRERNEQFF
TRBV6-1	18	TRBJ2-5	TRBD2	CASSGDLADLANRETQYF
TRBV20-1	12	TRBJ1-2	.	CSARVPGGGYTF
TRBV28	13	TRBJ2-5	.	CASRWGRAWAQYF